The rows below give T cell receptor beta chains drawn from one sample of a study of cytomegalovirus exposure and HLA in healthy donors. Profiling relied on immunoSEQ multiplex PCR, and the TCRdb table lists in-frame clones only, not all of them. The sample holds about 170,000 clones, over 75% seen once. The sample comprised PBMCs. These receptors all come from a male donor in good health and CMV-seronegative. CDR3s include the opening cysteine and the closing phenylalanine or tryptophan. D genes are given only for firm matches. Where a row states a size, it is once, few, many or the class of an expanded clone; other rows omit it.

clone_size | j_call | cdr3_length | v_call | d_call | cdr3_aa | cdr3_nt
NA | TRBJ1-3 | 16 | TRBV6-5 | NA | CASSYSIAGNGNTIYF | TGTGCCAGCAGTTACTCGATCGCGGGAAATGGAAACACCATATATTTT
NA | TRBJ1-1 | 12 | TRBV29-1 | NA | CSASRENTEAFF | TGCAGCGCGAGCAGGGAGAACACTGAAGCTTTCTTT
once | TRBJ1-1 | 12 | TRBV6-5 | NA | CASSYSRGKAFF | TGTGCCAGCAGTTACTCAAGGGGGAAAGCTTTCTTT
NA | TRBJ2-1 | 11 | TRBV20-1 | TRBD2 | CSATLLAVRVF | TGCAGTGCAACTCTACTAGCGGTACGTGTCTTC
NA | TRBJ1-3 | 13 | TRBV19 | NA | CASSEAAGNTIYF | TGTGCCAGTAGTGAGGCCGCTGGAAACACCATATATTTT
NA | TRBJ2-2 | 16 | TRBV6-6 | NA | CASSSLQVMGTGELFF | TGTGCCAGCAGTTCTCTACAGGTGATGGGTACCGGGGAGCTGTTTTTT
NA | TRBJ2-7 | 14 | TRBV25-1 | TRBD1 | CASSGTGFGYEQYF | TGTGCCAGCAGCGGGACAGGGTTTGGGTACGAGCAGTACTTC
once | TRBJ1-5 | 13 | TRBV30 | NA | CAWSELRNQPQHF | TGTGCCTGGAGTGAGCTACGCAATCAGCCCCAGCATTTT
NA | TRBJ1-4 | 16 | TRBV6-5 | NA | CASSYSGAGYNEKLFF | TGTGCCAGCAGTTACTCTGGGGCAGGGTATAATGAAAAACTGTTTTTT
NA | TRBJ2-3 | 15 | TRBV5-1 | NA | CASSPEDSLTDTQYF | TGCGCCAGCAGCCCGGAGGACAGCCTCACAGATACGCAGTATTTT
NA | TRBJ1-4 | 15 | TRBV5-1 | NA | CASSVQGGTNEKLFF | TGCGCCAGCAGCGTCCAAGGAGGAACTAATGAAAAACTGTTTTTT
few | TRBJ2-2 | 16 | TRBV7-8 | TRBD1 | CASRKPGQGNTGELFF | TGTGCCAGCAGAAAGCCGGGACAGGGGAACACCGGGGAGCTGTTTTTT
few | TRBJ1-1 | 15 | TRBV5-1 | TRBD1 | CASSSGQGAWIEAFF | TGCGCCAGCAGCTCGGGACAGGGGGCCTGGATTGAAGCTTTCTTT
NA | TRBJ2-7 | 14 | TRBV2 | NA | CASSDRQDTYEQYF | TGTGCCAGCAGTGATAGGCAGGATACCTACGAGCAGTACTTC
NA | TRBJ1-1 | 15 | TRBV19 | NA | CASSISTGLSTEAFF | TGTGCCAGTAGTATCTCGACGGGACTGAGTACTGAAGCTTTCTTT
NA | TRBJ1-2 | 14 | TRBV4-1 | TRBD1 | CASSRPAGGLGYTF | TGCGCCAGCAGCCGTCCGGCAGGGGGCTTAGGCTACACCTTC
NA | TRBJ2-1 | 16 | TRBV27 | TRBD2 | CASSPHSRGVYNEQFF | TGTGCCAGCAGTCCCCACTCGCGGGGGGTCTACAATGAGCAGTTCTTC
once | TRBJ1-4 | 15 | TRBV28 | TRBD1 | CASSSVGTANEKLFF | TGTGCCAGCAGCTCGGTCGGGACAGCTAATGAAAAACTGTTTTTT
NA | TRBJ1-4 | 13 | TRBV29-1 | NA | CSVGDTPNEKLFF | TGCAGCGTTGGAGACACACCTAATGAAAAACTGTTTTTT
NA | TRBJ1-6 | 15 | TRBV27 | TRBD1 | CASSLWDRNNPPLHF | TGTGCCAGCAGCCTCTGGGACAGAAATAATCCACCCCTCCACTTT
NA | TRBJ2-1 | 15 | TRBV6-1 | TRBD2 | CASRLYSGGALEQFF | TGTGCCAGCCGCCTATATAGCGGGGGGGCTCTTGAGCAGTTCTTC
NA | TRBJ1-2 | 16 | TRBV28 | TRBD1 | CASKGGTGLANYGYTF | TGTGCCAGCAAGGGAGGGACAGGGCTTGCTAACTATGGCTACACCTTC
once | TRBJ1-1 | 12 | TRBV11-2 | NA | CASNRVNTEAFF | TGTGCCAGCAACAGGGTGAACACTGAAGCTTTCTTT
NA | TRBJ2-2 | 15 | TRBV19 | TRBD1 | CASSVDRPHTGELFF | TGTGCCAGTAGTGTGGACAGGCCCCACACCGGGGAGCTGTTTTTT
NA | TRBJ2-3 | 14 | TRBV27 | NA | CASSFFVSTDTQYF | TGTGCCAGCAGTTTCTTCGTGAGCACAGATACGCAGTATTTT
NA | TRBJ2-2 | 16 | TRBV18 | NA | CASSPLLPLNTGELFF | TGTGCCAGCTCACCTCTACTTCCTCTAAACACCGGGGAGCTGTTTTTT
few | TRBJ1-1 | 14 | TRBV6-1 | TRBD1 | CASTDRGISTEAFF | TGTGCCAGCACGGACAGGGGAATCTCCACTGAAGCTTTCTTT
NA | TRBJ2-1 | 14 | TRBV19 | TRBD1 | CASMRQGAWNEQFF | TGTGCCAGTATGAGGCAGGGGGCTTGGAATGAGCAGTTCTTC
NA | TRBJ1-2 | 15 | TRBV29-1 | TRBD1 | CSVRGVGTGVNGYTF | TGCAGCGTCCGCGGGGTGGGGACAGGGGTTAATGGCTACACCTTC
NA | TRBJ1-4 | 16 | TRBV5-1 | TRBD1 | CASSLYYRGSDEKLFF | TGCGCCAGCAGCCTATATTACAGGGGTTCGGATGAAAAACTGTTTTTT
NA | TRBJ1-5 | 15 | TRBV4-1 | TRBD1 | CASSQDYRGNQPQHF | TGCGCCAGCAGCCAAGATTACAGGGGGAATCAGCCCCAGCATTTT